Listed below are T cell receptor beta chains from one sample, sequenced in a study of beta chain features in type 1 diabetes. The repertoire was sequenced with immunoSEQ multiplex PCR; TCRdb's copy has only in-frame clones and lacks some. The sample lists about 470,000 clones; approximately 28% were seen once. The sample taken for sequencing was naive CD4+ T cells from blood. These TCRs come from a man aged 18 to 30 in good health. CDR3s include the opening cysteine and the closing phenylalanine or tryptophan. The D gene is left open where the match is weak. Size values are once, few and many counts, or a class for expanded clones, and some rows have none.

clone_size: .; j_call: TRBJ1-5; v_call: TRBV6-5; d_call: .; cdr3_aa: CASSPYGYSNQPQHF; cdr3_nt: TGTGCCAGCAGTCCCTACGGCTATAGCAATCAGCCCCAGCATTTT
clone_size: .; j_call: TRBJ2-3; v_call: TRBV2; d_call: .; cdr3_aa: CASRGSGFTDTQYF; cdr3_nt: TGTGCCAGCAGGGGATCGGGATTCACAGATACGCAGTATTTT
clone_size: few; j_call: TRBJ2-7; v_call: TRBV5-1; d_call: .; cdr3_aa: CASSLYEWGPTPYEQYF; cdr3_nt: TGCGCCAGCAGCTTGTACGAGTGGGGGCCGACTCCCTACGAGCAGTACTTC
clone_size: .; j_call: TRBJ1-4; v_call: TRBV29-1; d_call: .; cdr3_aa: CSVDRGDEKLFF; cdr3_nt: TGCAGCGTTGACAGAGGCGATGAAAAACTGTTTTTT
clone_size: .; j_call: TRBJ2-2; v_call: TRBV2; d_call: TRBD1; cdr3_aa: CATTTGTGTGELFF; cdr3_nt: TGTGCCACAACAACCGGGACAGGCACCGGGGAGCTGTTTTTT
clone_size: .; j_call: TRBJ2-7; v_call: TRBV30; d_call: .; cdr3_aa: CAWNQGYYEQYF; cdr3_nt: TGTGCCTGGAACCAGGGTTACTACGAGCAGTACTTC
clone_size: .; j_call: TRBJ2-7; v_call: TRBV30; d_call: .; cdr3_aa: CAWRRSPQAGAYEQYF; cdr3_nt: TGTGCCTGGAGAAGGAGCCCCCAAGCTGGGGCCTACGAGCAGTACTTC
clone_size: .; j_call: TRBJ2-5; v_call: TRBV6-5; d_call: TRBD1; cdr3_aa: CASRTGGWRETQYF; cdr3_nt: TGTGCCAGCAGAACAGGGGGCTGGCGGGAGACCCAGTACTTC
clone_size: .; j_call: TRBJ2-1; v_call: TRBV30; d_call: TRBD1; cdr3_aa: CAWSRTGGISNEQFF; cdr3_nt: TGTGCCTGGAGTCGGACAGGGGGGATTAGCAATGAGCAGTTCTTC
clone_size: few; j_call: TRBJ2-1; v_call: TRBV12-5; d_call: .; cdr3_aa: CASGLFDNSYNEQFF; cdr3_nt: TGTGCTAGTGGTTTATTCGACAACTCCTACAATGAGCAGTTCTTC
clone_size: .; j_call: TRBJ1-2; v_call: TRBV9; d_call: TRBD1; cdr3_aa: CASSAGTPTGGLYGYTF; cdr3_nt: TGTGCCAGCAGCGCTGGGACTCCGACAGGGGGCCTCTATGGCTACACCTTC
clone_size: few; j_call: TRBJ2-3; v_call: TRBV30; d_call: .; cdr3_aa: CAWSPGSDTQYF; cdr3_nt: TGTGCCTGGAGCCCGGGGTCAGATACGCAGTATTTT
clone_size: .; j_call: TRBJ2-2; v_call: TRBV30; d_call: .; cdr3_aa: CAWRPISEAGELFF; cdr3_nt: TGTGCCTGGAGGCCGATCTCCGAGGCCGGGGAGCTGTTTTTT
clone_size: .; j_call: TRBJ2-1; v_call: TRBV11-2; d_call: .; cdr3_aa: CASRGWAGNNEQFF; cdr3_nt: TGTGCCAGCAGGGGCTGGGCAGGAAACAATGAGCAGTTCTTC
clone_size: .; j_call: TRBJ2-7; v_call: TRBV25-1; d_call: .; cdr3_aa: CASSGERVYEQYF; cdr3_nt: TGTGCCAGCAGTGGAGAACGGGTGTACGAGCAGTACTTC
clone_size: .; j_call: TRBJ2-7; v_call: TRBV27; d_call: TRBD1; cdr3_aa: CASRTGGHEQYF; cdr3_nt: TGTGCCAGCAGGACAGGGGGGCACGAGCAGTACTTC
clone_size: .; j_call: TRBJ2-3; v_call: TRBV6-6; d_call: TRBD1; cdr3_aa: CASSRTTGSTQYF; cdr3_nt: TGTGCCAGCAGCCGGACGACAGGGTCGACGCAGTATTTT
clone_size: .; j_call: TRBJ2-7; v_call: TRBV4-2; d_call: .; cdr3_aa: CASSQEVGTASYEQYF; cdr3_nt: TGTGCCAGCAGCCAAGAAGTAGGGACGGCTAGCTACGAGCAGTACTTC
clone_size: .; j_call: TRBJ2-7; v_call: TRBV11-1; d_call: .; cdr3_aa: CASSPQGPYEQYF; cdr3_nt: TGTGCCAGCAGCCCCCAGGGACCCTACGAGCAGTACTTC
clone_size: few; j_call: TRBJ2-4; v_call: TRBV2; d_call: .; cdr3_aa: CASSASVIQYF; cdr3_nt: TGTGCCAGCAGTGCCAGCGTTATTCAGTACTTC
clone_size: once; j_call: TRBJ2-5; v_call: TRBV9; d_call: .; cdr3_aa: CASSVGAREETQYF; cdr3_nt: TGTGCCAGCAGCGTAGGGGCCAGGGAAGAGACCCAGTACTTC
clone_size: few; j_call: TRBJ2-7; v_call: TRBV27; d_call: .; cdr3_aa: CASRVEGATYEQYF; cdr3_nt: TGTGCCAGCAGAGTCGAGGGAGCTACCTACGAGCAGTACTTC
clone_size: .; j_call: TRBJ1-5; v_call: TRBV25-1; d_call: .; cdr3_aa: CASSEPGGPQHF; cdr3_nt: TGTGCCAGCAGTGAGCCCGGAGGGCCCCAGCATTTT
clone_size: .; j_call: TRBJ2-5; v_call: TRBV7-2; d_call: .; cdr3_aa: CASRRDSGWTQYF; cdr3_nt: TGTGCCAGCAGGCGTGACAGCGGATGGACCCAGTACTTC
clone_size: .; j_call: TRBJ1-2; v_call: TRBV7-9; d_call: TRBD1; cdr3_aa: CASSPTGGLNDGYTF; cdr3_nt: TGTGCCAGCAGCCCAACAGGGGGCCTTAACGATGGCTACACCTTC
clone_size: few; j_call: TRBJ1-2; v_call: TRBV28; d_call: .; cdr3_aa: CASSPRATGGSYTF; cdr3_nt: TGTGCCAGCAGCCCCCGGGCCACCGGCGGAAGCTACACCTTC
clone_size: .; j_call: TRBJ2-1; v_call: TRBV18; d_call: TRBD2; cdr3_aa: CASSRGGREQFF; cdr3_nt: TGTGCCAGCTCCCGCGGGGGGCGTGAGCAGTTCTTC
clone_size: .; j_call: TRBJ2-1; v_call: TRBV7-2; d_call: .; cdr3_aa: CASSGRTYNEQFF; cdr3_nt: TGTGCCAGCAGTGGACGAACTTACAATGAGCAGTTCTTC
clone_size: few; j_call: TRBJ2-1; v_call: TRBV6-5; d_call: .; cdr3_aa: CASGRGRNEQFF; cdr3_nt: TGTGCCAGCGGTCGGGGGCGGAATGAGCAGTTCTTC
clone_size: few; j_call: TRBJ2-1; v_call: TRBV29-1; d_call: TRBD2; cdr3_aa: CSVSGLAENQQFF; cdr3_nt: TGCAGCGTTTCAGGACTAGCCGAGAATCAGCAGTTCTTC
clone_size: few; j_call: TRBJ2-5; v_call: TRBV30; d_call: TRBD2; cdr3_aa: CAWSGGTSGETQYF; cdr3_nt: TGTGCCTGGAGTGGGGGGACTAGCGGTGAGACCCAGTACTTC
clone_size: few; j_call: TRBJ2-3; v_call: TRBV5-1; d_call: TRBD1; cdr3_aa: CASSWDSRTDTQYF; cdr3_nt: TGCGCCAGCAGCTGGGACAGCCGCACAGATACGCAGTATTTT
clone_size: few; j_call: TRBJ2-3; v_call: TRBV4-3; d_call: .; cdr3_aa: CASSQDWASALADTQYF; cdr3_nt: TGCGCCAGCAGCCAAGATTGGGCTAGCGCGTTGGCAGATACGCAGTATTTT
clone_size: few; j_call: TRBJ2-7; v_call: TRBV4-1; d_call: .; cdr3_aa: CASSQGHASSYEQYF; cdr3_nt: TGCGCCAGCAGCCAGGGACACGCGTCCTCCTACGAGCAGTACTTC
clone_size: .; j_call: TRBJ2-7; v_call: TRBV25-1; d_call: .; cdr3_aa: CASSEFGYGEQYF; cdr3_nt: TGTGCCAGCAGTGAATTCGGATACGGCGAGCAGTACTTC
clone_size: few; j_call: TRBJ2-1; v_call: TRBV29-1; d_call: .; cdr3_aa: CSLYSGSYNEQFF; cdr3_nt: TGCAGCCTTTACAGCGGTAGCTACAATGAGCAGTTCTTC
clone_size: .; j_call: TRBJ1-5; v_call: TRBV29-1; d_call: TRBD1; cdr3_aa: CSVAHDRVQPQHF; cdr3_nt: TGCAGCGTTGCTCACGACAGGGTTCAGCCCCAGCATTTT
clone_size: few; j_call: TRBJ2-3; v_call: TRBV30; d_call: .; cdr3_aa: CAWNPTSRGDTQYF; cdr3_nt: TGTGCCTGGAATCCGACTAGTAGGGGAGATACGCAGTATTTT
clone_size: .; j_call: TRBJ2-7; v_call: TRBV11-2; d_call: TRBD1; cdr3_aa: CASSLVFGGQGIYEQYF; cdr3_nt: TGTGCCAGCAGCTTAGTTTTTGGGGGACAGGGGATCTACGAGCAGTACTTC
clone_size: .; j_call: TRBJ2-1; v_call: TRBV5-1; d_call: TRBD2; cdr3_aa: CASSLASGNLNEQFF; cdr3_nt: TGCGCCAGCAGCTTGGCTAGCGGGAATCTCAATGAGCAGTTCTTC
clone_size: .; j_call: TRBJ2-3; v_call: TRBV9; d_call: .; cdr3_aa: CASSVLASTDTQYF; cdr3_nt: TGTGCCAGCAGCGTACTGGCGAGCACAGATACGCAGTATTTT
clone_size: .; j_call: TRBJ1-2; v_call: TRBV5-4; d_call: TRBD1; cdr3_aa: CASKGTGDIYGYTF; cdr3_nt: TGTGCCAGCAAGGGGACAGGGGATATCTATGGCTACACCTTC
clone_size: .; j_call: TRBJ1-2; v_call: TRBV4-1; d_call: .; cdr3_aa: CASSQDLSRANYGYTF; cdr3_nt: TGCGCCAGCAGCCAAGATCTTAGCAGGGCCAACTATGGCTACACCTTC
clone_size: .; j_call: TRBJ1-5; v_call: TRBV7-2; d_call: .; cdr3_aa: CASSPQSRRNQPQHF; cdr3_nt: TGTGCCAGCAGCCCACAATCTAGGCGCAATCAGCCCCAGCATTTT
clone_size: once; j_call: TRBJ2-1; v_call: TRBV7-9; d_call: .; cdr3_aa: CASSSDGLF; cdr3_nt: TGTGCCAGCAGCTCCGACGGGCTCTTC
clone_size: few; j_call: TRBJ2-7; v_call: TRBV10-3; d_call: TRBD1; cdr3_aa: CAISGRDRGSYEQYF; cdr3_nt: TGTGCCATCAGTGGACGGGACAGGGGCTCCTACGAGCAGTACTTC
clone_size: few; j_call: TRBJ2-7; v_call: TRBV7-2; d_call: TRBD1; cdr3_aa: CASSFGTGPAYEQYF; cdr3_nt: TGTGCCAGCAGCTTTGGGACAGGGCCCGCCTACGAGCAGTACTTC
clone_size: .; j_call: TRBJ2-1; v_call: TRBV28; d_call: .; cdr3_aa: CASSPRINSYNEQFF; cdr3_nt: TGTGCCAGCAGTCCCCGTATAAACTCCTACAATGAGCAGTTCTTC
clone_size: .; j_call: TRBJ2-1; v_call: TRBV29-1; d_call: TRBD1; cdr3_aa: CSVVRGPGTNEQFF; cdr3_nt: TGCAGCGTTGTAAGGGGGCCAGGGACCAATGAGCAGTTCTTC
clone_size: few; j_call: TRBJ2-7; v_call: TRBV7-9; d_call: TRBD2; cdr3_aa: CASSLLAGVSEQYF; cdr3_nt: TGTGCCAGCAGCTTATTAGCGGGAGTATCCGAGCAGTACTTC
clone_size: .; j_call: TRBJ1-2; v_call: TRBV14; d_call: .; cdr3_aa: CASSQDRGRYGYTF; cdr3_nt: TGTGCCAGCAGCCAAGACAGGGGCCGCTATGGCTACACCTTC
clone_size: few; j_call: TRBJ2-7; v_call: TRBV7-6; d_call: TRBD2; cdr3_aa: CASSRMTSGRGVAYEQYF; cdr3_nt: TGTGCCAGCAGCCGGATGACTAGCGGGAGGGGTGTTGCCTACGAGCAGTACTTC
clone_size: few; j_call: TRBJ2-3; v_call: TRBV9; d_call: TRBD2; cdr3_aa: CASNLGLATDTQYF; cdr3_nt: TGTGCCAGCAACCTCGGACTAGCGACAGATACGCAGTATTTT
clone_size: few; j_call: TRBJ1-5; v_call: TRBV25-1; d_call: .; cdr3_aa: CASSRANQPQHF; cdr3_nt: TGTGCCAGCAGCAGGGCGAATCAGCCCCAGCATTTT
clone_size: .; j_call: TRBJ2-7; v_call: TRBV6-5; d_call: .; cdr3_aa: CASSYARGTYEQYF; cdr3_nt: TGTGCCAGCAGTTACGCCCGAGGGACCTACGAGCAGTACTTC
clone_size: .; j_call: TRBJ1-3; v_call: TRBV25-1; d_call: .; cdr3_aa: CASRDRGNTIYF; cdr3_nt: TGTGCCAGCAGAGACAGGGGAAACACCATATATTTT
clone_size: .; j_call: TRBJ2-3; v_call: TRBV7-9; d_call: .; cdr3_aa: CASSADLTVRTDTQYF; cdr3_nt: TGTGCCAGCAGCGCCGACTTGACGGTCCGCACAGATACGCAGTATTTT
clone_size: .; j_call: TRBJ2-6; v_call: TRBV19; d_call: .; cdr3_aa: CASSGSGTFYSGANVLTF; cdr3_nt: TGTGCCAGTAGTGGGTCAGGGACCTTTTACTCTGGGGCCAACGTCCTGACTTTC
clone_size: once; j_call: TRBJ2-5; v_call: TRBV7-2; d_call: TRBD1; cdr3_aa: CASSLWTGTETQYF; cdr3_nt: TGTGCCAGCAGCTTATGGACAGGGACCGAGACCCAGTACTTC
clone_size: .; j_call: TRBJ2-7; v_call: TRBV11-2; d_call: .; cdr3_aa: CASRRLESHEQYF; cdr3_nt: TGTGCCAGCAGGCGGCTAGAATCCCACGAGCAGTACTTC